This TCR beta chain was documented in a study of CD8 T cells in Susac syndrome. In its sample, this clonotype was seen once. Losses at the gene ends were 5 bases for V and 6 bases for J; bases not matched to a gene: 11. This CDR3 is built from 16 residues. Germline CDR1 is SGHVS and CDR2 is FNYEAQ. RNA amounts of about 0.5 to 1 ug underwent reverse transcription with random hexamers. Across 54 Vbeta and 13 Jbeta, immunoSEQ multiplex PCR amplified TCR beta CDR3. TCRdb passed the immunoSEQ multiplex PCR reads through MiXCR, listing each CDR3 protein once. This table holds roughly 60,000 distinct CDR3 sequences, 85% to 95% found once. The authors carried out high-throughput sequencing of TCR beta. They applied it to CD8+ and CD4+ T cells obtained from blood. Matched for age and sex, the controls were healthy donors. TEMRA cells were enriched by FACS, while CD8+ and CD4+ T cells were obtained through a negative isolation that was performed magnetically.

The V gene is TRBV7-6, the J gene TRBJ2-1; 9 nucleotides align to TRBD2. This sequence originates from a human donor in good health. Sequences were obtained from CD8+ T cells from PBMCs. As DNA, the CDR3 is TGTGCCAGCAGCGTAGGGGGCGGGGGGGCCGGCAATGAGCAGTTCTTC. This codes for CASSVGGGGAGNEQFF.